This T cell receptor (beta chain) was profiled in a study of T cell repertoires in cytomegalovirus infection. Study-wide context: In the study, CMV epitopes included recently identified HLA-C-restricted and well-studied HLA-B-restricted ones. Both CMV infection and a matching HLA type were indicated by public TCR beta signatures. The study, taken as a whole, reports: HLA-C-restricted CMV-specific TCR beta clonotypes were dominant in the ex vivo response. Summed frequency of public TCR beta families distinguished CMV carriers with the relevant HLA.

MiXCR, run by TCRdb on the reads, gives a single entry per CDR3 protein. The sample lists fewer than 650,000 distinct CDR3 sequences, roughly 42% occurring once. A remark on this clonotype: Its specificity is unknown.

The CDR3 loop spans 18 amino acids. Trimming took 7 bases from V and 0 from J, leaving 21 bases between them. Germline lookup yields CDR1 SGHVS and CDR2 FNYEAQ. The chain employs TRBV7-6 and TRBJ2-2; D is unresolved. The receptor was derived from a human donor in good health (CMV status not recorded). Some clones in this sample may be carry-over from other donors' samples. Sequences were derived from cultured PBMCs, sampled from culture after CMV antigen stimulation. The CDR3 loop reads CASTHVTPAFPNTGELFF. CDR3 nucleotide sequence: TGTGCCAGCACCCACGTAACCCCGGCCTTCCCGAACACCGGGGAGCTGTTTTTT.